This TCR beta chain was retrieved from a study of shared T cell receptors in the human thymus. This clone was detected only a few times. Sequenced by immunoSEQ multiplex PCR; TCRdb stores in-frame clones only, minus some. This table holds approximately 490,000 clones, about four fifths found once. V was clipped by 3 bases and J by 9 bases, with 25 bases between them. There are 16 residues in the CDR3. From germline, CDR1 is SGDLS and CDR2 YYNGEE. This sample also appeared in a second study, on human thymus T cells. As that study records: Corrective cardiac operations yielded the resected thymus tissue. What related research reported was that thymic repertoires overlapped highly among unrelated individuals.

This receptor was obtained from a boy younger than two with a congenital heart defect. The rearrangement links TRBV9 to TRBJ2-7; D is ambiguous. Sequences were obtained from thymocytes. CDR3 bases: TGTGCCAGCAGCGGATACGCGGATCAAGACCTACGAGGGCAGTACTTC. Its translation is CASSGYADQDLRGQYF. The variable domain in full, completed from reference TRBV9 and TRBJ2-7, reads DSGVTQTPKHLITATGQRVTLRCSPRSGDLSVYWYQQSLDQGLQFLIQYYNGEERAKGNILERFSAQQFPDLHSELNLSSLELGDSALYFCASSGYADQDLRGQYFGPGTRLTVT.